This T cell receptor beta chain came from a study of blood T cell repertoires in COVID-19. Trimming took 0 bases from V and 4 from J, leaving 10 bases between them. The germline CDR1 and CDR2 sequences are SGHRS and YFSETQ. The CDR3 length is 14 residues. Profiling relied on immunoSEQ multiplex PCR, and the TCRdb table lists in-frame clones only, not all of them. The table includes roughly 45,000 clones, 86% detected once. The V call is TRBV5-1, the J call TRBJ1-2, with TRBD1 as a possible D gene (6 bases). This clonotype originated in a man in his sixties with active COVID-19. The sample comprised peripheral blood. In DNA, the CDR3 is TGCGCCAGCAGCTTGGGGACAGCCTTCTATGGCTACACCTTC. Its protein is CASSLGTAFYGYTF.